A single sample gave rise to the 15 T cell receptor beta chains below, sequenced in a study of cytomegalovirus exposure and HLA in healthy donors. The PCR had 60 Vbeta and 13 Jbeta primers. Sequencing used immunoSEQ multiplex PCR; TCRdb keeps in-frame clones, though not all of them. This table holds fewer than 200,000 clones, 65% to 90% found once. Sequencing was performed on PBMCs. These receptors were obtained from a girl aged 2-10 years in good health and CMV-seropositive.

This clone was seen more than once but under ten times. The chain employs TRBV27 and TRBJ2-7; TRBD1 agrees at 10 bases. The CDR3 is 13 residues long. V was pared by 6 bases and J by 4 bases, with 3 bases of the junction left unmatched. The V gene's germline CDR1 is MNHEY and CDR2 SMNVEV (reference sequence). Here the CDR3 reads CASRGQGRYEQYF. CDR3 sequence (DNA): TGTGCCAGCAGGGGACAGGGGAGATACGAGCAGTACTTC.

The chain employs TRBV28 and TRBJ2-3, with 7 nucleotides matching TRBD1. Germline CDR1 is MDHEN and CDR2 is SYDVKM. V gave up 5 bases and J gave up 2 bases; unmatched junction bases: 7. The CDR3 is made up of 15 amino acids. CDR3 in DNA: TGTGCCAGCAGTAGGGACAGTCCATACACAGATACGCAGTATTTT. Its protein is CASSRDSPYTDTQYF. Filled out from reference TRBV28 and TRBJ2-3, the complete variable domain reads DVKVTQSSRYLVKRTGEKVFLECVQDMDHENMFWYRQDPGLGLRLIYFSYDVKMKEKGDIPEGYSVSREKKERFSLILESASTNQTSMYLCASSRDSPYTDTQYFGPGTRLTVL.

The chain is built from TRBV28 and TRBJ1-5, with TRBD1 identical over 10 bases. The CDR3 is 15 residues long. Germline values: CDR1 MDHEN, CDR2 SYDVKM. After removal of 5 bases from V and 1 base from J, the junction contained 2 bases not matched to a gene. The DNA of the CDR3 is TGTGCCAGCAGTCGGGACAGGGGAAGCAATCAGCCCCAGCATTTT. This translates into CASSRDRGSNQPQHF.

This rearrangement joins TRBV30 to TRBJ2-1; D is unclear. V shed 0 bases and J shed 9 bases, with 15 bases lying between them. The CDR3 is 14 residues long. The V gene's germline CDR1 is GTSNPN and CDR2 SVGIG (reference sequence). CDR3 in amino acids: CAWSVRIADGEQFF. In DNA, the CDR3 is TGTGCCTGGAGTGTACGGATAGCAGACGGTGAGCAGTTCTTC.

This sequence joins TRBV25-1 and TRBJ2-5, with D maybe TRBD2 (6 bases). The CDR3 is 14 residues long. Trimming removed 6 bases from V and 1 base from J, with 12 bases in between. CDR1 is MGHDK, CDR2 SYGVNS, per germline. This CDR3 reads CASRTSGGQETQYF. CDR3 DNA: TGTGCCAGCAGGACTTCCGGGGGCCAAGAGACCCAGTACTTC.

The chain employs TRBV13 and TRBJ1-6, with a tentative D call TRBD1 (6 bases). With 1 base removed from V and 5 bases from J, the gap between germline ends came to 12 bases. The CDR3 consists of 16 residues. Per the germline V gene, CDR1 is PRHDT and CDR2 is FYEKMQ (reference sequence). DNA for the CDR3: TGTGCCAGCAGCTTAGAGGGGACAAAAAATAATTCACCCCTCCACTTT. It yields the protein CASSLEGTKNNSPLHF.

CDR3 in amino acids: CSVDGAGGGGGYTF. CDR3 nucleotide sequence: TGCAGCGTTGATGGGGCCGGGGGGGGAGGGGGCTACACCTTC. V gene TRBV29-1 combines with J gene TRBJ1-2, with D maybe TRBD1 (5 bases). V was clipped by 3 bases and J by 8 bases, with 19 bases between them. CDR3 length: 14 amino acids. Germline V gives CDR1 SQVTM, CDR2 ANQGSEA.

The CDR3 region has the DNA TGTGCCAGCAGCTTGGCCGGGAGTAACTATGGCTACACCTTC. Protein product: CASSLAGSNYGYTF. The chain has TRBV5-4 and TRBJ1-2; D is undetermined. V lost 0 bases, J lost 1 base, and 7 bases lay in between. This CDR3 spans 14 amino acids. Germline loops: CDR1 SGHNT, CDR2 YYREEE (reference sequence).

The chain couples TRBV18 to TRBJ1-1; TRBD1 is a possible D gene (5 bases). Germline CDR1 reads KGHSH; CDR2 reads LQKENI. The ends were cut back, 6 bases at V and 4 bases at J, with 15 bases in the middle. The CDR3 covers 14 residues. The CDR3: CASSGTRGSTEAFF. The CDR3 DNA follows: TGTGCCAGCTCGGGAACCCGGGGGAGCACTGAAGCTTTCTTT.

This clone was seen once. The chain combines TRBV5-1 with TRBJ2-1, with 8 bases identical to TRBD2. Germline loops: CDR1 SGHRS, CDR2 YFSETQ. The trim removed 4 bases at V and 8 bases at J, leaving 11 bases unmatched. CDR3 length equals 15 residues. CDR3 DNA sequence: TGCGCCAGCAGCGAAACCGGGACTAGTATCTATGAGCAGTTCTTC. Translated: CASSETGTSIYEQFF.

This clone came up once. The chain combines TRBV7-8 with TRBJ2-7, with a tentative D call TRBD2 (5 bases). The CDR3 runs to 14 residues. The V gene's germline CDR1 is SGHVS and CDR2 FQNEAQ. V was cut by 5 bases and J by 4 bases, with 15 bases left in between. The DNA for the CDR3 is TGTGCCAGCAGCCTGGACTTAGTACGATACGAGCAGTACTTC. As protein: CASSLDLVRYEQYF.

This chain connects TRBV7-3 to TRBJ2-3, with 7 bases that match TRBD2. CDR1 and CDR2 from the germline V gene are SGHTA and FQGTGA. Trimming at V came to 5 bases and at J to 6 bases, leaving 8 bases not matched to a gene. CDR3 length equals 14 residues. CDR3 sequence: CASSVHGEGDTQYF. The CDR3 DNA follows: TGTGCCAGCAGCGTACACGGGGAGGGGGATACGCAGTATTTT.

The rearrangement uses TRBV7-6 and TRBJ2-3, with 9 bases that match TRBD1. Per germline, CDR1 SGHVS and CDR2 FNYEAQ. The J segment lost 2 bases and the V segment lost 6 bases, leaving 3 bases of the junction unmatched. The CDR3 sequence is 14 residues long. The CDR3 DNA is TGTGCCAGCAGGACAGGGGGTTCCACAGATACGCAGTATTTT. It specifies CASRTGGSTDTQYF. Combining the CDR3 with reference TRBV7-6 and TRBJ2-3 gives the whole variable domain GAGVSQSPRYKVTKRGQDVALRCDPISGHVSLYWYRQALGQGPEFLTYFNYEAQQDKSGLPNDRFSAERPEGSISTLTIQRTEQRDSAMYRCASRTGGSTDTQYFGPGTRLTVL.

The gene calls are TRBV5-4 and TRBJ1-2; D is uncertain. V was trimmed by 4 bases and J by 0 bases, leaving 13 bases between them. Per the germline V gene, CDR1 is SGHNT and CDR2 is YYREEE (reference sequence). CDR3 length equals 15 residues. The CDR3 here is CASSPTGGTNYGYTF. The CDR3 bases are TGTGCCAGCAGCCCGACGGGAGGAACTAACTATGGCTACACCTTC.

This chain connects TRBV2 to TRBJ2-1; 9 bases fit TRBD1. Per germline, CDR1 SNHLY and CDR2 FYNNEI. The CDR3 spans 16 residues. With 4 bases clipped from V and 6 bases from J, the junction kept 10 bases outside the gene matches. CDR3 sequence: CASSGFRDRVFNEQFF. CDR3 bases: TGTGCCAGCAGTGGTTTCCGGGACAGGGTGTTCAATGAGCAGTTCTTC.